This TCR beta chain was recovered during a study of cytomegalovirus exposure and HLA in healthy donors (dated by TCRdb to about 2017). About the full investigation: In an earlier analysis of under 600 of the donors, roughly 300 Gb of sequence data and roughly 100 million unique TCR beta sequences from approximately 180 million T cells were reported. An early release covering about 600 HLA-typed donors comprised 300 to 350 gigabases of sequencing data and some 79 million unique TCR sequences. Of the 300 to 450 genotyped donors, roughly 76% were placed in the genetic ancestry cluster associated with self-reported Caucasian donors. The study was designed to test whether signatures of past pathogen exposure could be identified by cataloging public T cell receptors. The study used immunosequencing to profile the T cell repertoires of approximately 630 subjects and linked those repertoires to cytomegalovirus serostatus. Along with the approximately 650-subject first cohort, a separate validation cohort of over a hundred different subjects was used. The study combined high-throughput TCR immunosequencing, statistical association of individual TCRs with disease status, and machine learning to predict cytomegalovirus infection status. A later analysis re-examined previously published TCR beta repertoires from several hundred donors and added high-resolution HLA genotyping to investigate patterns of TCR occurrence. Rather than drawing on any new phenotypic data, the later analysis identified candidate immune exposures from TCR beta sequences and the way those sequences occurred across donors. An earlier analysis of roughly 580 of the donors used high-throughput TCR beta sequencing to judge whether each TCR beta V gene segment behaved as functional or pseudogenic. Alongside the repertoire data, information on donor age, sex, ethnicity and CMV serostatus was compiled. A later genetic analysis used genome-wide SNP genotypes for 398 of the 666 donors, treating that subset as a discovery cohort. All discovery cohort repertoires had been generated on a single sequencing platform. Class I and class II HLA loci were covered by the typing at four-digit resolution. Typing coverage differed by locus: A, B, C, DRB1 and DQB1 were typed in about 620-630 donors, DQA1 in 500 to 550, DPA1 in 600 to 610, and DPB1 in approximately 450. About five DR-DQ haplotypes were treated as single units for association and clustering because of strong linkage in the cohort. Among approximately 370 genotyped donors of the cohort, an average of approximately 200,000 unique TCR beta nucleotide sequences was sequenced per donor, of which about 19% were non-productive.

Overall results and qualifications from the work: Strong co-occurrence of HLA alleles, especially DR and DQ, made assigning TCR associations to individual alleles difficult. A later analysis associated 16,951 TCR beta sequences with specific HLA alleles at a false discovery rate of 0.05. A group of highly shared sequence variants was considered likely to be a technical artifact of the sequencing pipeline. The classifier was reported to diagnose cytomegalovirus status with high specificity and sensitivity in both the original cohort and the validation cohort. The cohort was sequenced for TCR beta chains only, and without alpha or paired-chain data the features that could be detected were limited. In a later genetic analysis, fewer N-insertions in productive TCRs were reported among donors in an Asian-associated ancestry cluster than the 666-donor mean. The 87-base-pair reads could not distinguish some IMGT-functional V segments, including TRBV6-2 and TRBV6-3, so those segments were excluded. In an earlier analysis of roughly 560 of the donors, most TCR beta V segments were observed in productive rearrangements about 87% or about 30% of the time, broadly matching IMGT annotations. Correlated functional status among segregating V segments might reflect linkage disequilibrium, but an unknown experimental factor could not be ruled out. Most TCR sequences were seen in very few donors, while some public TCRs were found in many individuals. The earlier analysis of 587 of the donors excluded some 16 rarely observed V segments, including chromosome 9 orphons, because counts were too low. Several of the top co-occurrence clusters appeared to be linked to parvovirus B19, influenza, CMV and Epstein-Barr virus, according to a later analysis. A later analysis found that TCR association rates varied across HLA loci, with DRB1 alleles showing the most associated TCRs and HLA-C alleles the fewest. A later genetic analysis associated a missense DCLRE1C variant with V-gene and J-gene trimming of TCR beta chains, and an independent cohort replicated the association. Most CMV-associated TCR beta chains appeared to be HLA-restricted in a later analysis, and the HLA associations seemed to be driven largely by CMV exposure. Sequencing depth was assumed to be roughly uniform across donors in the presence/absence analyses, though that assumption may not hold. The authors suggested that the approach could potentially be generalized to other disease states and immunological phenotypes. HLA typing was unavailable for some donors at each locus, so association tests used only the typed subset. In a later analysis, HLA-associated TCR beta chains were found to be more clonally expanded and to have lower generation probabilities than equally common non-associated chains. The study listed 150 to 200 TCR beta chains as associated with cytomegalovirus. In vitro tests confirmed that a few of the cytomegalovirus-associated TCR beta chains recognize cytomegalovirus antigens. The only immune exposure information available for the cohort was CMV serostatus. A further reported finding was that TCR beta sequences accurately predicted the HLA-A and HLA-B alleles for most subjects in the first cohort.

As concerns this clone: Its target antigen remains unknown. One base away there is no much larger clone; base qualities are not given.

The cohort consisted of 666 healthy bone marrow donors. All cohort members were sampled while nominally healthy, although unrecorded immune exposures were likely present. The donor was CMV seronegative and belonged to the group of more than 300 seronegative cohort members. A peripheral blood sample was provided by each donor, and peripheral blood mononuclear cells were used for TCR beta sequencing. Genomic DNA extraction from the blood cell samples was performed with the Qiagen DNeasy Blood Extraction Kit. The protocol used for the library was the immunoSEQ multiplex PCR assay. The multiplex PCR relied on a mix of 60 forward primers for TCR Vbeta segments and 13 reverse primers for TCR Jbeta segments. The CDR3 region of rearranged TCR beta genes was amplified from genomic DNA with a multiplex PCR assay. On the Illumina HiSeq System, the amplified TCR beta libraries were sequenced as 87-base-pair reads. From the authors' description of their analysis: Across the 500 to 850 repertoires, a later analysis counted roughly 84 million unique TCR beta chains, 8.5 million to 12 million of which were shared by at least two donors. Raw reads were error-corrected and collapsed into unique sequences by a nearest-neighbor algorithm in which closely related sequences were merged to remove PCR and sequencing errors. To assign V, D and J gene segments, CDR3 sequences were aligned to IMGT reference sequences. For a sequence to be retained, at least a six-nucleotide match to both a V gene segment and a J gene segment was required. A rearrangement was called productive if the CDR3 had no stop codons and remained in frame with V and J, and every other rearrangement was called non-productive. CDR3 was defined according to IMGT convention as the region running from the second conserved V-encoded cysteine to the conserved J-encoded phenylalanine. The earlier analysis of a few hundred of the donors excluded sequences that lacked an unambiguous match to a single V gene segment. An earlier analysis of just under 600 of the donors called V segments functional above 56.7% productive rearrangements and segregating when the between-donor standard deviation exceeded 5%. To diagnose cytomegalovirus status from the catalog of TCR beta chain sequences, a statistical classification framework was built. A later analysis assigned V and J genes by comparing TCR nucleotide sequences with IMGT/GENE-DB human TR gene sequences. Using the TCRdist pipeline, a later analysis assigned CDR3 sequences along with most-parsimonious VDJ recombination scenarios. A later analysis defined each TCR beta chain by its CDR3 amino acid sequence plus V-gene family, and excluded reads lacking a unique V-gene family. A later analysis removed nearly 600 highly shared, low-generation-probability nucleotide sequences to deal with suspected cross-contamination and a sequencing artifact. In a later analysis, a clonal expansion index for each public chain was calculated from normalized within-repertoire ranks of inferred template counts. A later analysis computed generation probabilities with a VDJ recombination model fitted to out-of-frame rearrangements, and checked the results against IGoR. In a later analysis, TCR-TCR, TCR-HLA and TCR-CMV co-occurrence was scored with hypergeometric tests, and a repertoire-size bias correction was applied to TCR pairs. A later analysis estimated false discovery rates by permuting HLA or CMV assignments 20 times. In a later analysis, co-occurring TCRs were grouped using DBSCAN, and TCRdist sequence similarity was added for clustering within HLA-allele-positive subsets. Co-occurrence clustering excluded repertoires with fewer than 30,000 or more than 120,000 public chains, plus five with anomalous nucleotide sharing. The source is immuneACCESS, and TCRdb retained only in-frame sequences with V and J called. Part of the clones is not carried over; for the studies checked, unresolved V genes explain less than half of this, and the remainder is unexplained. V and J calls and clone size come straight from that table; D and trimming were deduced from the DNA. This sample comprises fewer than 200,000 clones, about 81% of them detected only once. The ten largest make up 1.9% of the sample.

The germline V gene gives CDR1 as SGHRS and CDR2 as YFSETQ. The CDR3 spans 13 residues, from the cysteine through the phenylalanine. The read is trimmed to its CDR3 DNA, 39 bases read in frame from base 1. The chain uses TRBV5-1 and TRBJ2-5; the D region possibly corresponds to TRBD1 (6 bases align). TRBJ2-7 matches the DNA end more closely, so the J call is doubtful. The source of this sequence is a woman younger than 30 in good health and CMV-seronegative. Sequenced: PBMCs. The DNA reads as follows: TGCGCCAGCAGTGGGACAAACACCTACGAGCAGTACTTC. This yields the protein CASSGTNTYEQYF.